The 28 T cell receptor beta chains reported below all come from one sample, sequenced in a study of T cells in localized non-small cell lung cancer. The repertoire was sequenced with immunoSEQ multiplex PCR; TCRdb's copy has only in-frame clones and lacks some. The sample yields some 1,100 clones, around a sixth seen once. The material sequenced was lung tumor tissue, taken before any cancer treatment. The source of these receptors is a woman aged 35-75 years with stage II lung adenocarcinoma.

Only a few counts were recorded for this clone. J is TRBJ2-1 and V is TRBV11-3; D may be TRBD1 or TRBD2 (6 bases each). Germline assignment: CDR1 SGHNT and CDR2 YENEEA. Trimming stripped 4 bases from V and 3 bases from J, with 16 bases between. The CDR3 has 16 residues. Here the CDR3 reads CASSWVAEGGYNEQFF. CDR3 bases: TGTGCCAGCAGCTGGGTAGCGGAGGGGGGCTACAATGAGCAGTTCTTC.

This clone was seen more than once but under ten times. This chain joins TRBV11-3 and TRBJ1-1; possible D gene TRBD1, 6 bases. CDR3 size: 16 residues. V shed 5 bases and J shed 0 bases, with 16 bases lying between them. CDR1 SGHNT and CDR2 YENEEA come from the germline V gene. CDR3: CASSRKPGHLNTEAFF. The DNA of the CDR3 is TGTGCCAGCAGCCGTAAGCCGGGACATTTGAACACTGAAGCTTTCTTT.

This clone was observed a handful of times. This chain links TRBV6-8 with TRBJ1-1, with a weak D call TRBD1 (6 bases). The CDR3 loop spans 14 amino acids. The V end lost 6 bases, the J end lost 0 bases, and 11 bases lay between the germline ends. The V gene's germline CDR1 is MNHGY and CDR2 SAAAGT. In nucleotides, the CDR3 is TGTGCCAGCAGCACCGGGGGCCTGAACACTGAAGCTTTCTTT. Amino acids: CASSTGGLNTEAFF.

The chain couples TRBV29-1 to TRBJ2-1, with 9 bases aligning to TRBD1. This CDR3 is built from 15 residues. The junction had 9 bases not matched to a gene; V was cut back by 1 base and J by 8 bases. From germline, CDR1 is SQVTM and CDR2 ANQGSEA. CDR3 sequence reads: CSVEGGGQGRYEQFF. The CDR3 DNA is TGCAGCGTTGAAGGCGGGGGACAGGGACGATATGAGCAGTTCTTC.

Sample share makes this clone medium-sized. The chain couples TRBV9 to TRBJ1-5, with D tentatively TRBD1 (5 bases). Trimming pared 5 bases from V and 2 bases from J, leaving 14 bases between. Germline V gene sequence: CDR1 SGDLS, CDR2 YYNGEE. The CDR3 totals 15 residues. CDR3 DNA: TGTGCCAGCAGTCCTGGGGGTACGGGCAATCAGCCCCAGCATTTT. Translated: CASSPGGTGNQPQHF.

By share, this clone counts as medium-sized. The chain combines TRBV11-3 with TRBJ2-7, with 11 bases lining up with TRBD2. The junction had 0 bases not matched to a gene; V was cut back by 1 base and J by 1 base. Germline V CDR1 and CDR2: SGHNT, YENEEA. This CDR3 region has 15 residues. This chain's CDR3 is CASSLGLAGSYEQYF. The CDR3 nucleotides are TGTGCCAGCAGCTTAGGACTAGCGGGGTCCTACGAGCAGTACTTC. Full variable domain (missing parts from reference TRBV11-3 and TRBJ2-7): EAGVVQSPRYKIIEKKQPVAFWCNPISGHNTLYWYLQNLGQGPELLIRYENEEAVDDSQLPKDRFSAERLKGVDSTLKIQPAELGDSAVYLCASSLGLAGSYEQYFGPGTRLTVT.

The rearrangement joins TRBV11-3 to TRBJ2-2, with 8 bases identical to TRBD1. Germline CDR1 reads SGHNT; CDR2 reads YENEEA. CDR3 length: 16 residues. V lost 1 base and J lost 1; bases outside the gene matches: 2. This chain's CDR3 is CASSLGGTGNTGELFF. The CDR3 region has the DNA TGTGCCAGCAGCTTAGGGGGGACAGGGAACACCGGGGAGCTGTTTTTT.

This clone came up a few times. The chain combines TRBV9 with TRBJ2-7, with TRBD1 identical over 12 bases. Trimming at V came to 7 bases and at J to 2 bases, leaving 4 bases not matched to a gene. The CDR3 totals 14 residues. Germline values: CDR1 SGDLS, CDR2 YYNGEE. The CDR3 is CASLGDRGPYEQYF. The CDR3 region has the DNA TGTGCCAGCCTCGGGGACAGGGGGCCCTACGAGCAGTACTTC.

In its sample, this clone is medium-sized. The chain recombines TRBV23-1 with TRBJ1-4; 7 nucleotides agree with TRBD1. TRBV23-1 is sorted into the ORF group, with uncertain function. The CDR3 is 13 residues long. Unmatched junction bases numbered 5, after V lost 6 bases and J lost 7 bases. The CDR3 sequence: CASRERDSEKLFF. The CDR3 DNA is TGCGCCAGCAGGGAACGGGACAGTGAAAAACTGTTTTTT.

This clone was observed a handful of times. The rearrangement joins TRBV5-1 to TRBJ2-1; 15 positions match TRBD2. From germline, CDR1 is SGHRS and CDR2 YFSETQ. V lost 8 bases and J lost 9; bases outside the gene matches: 9. The CDR3 is 15 amino acids. This chain's CDR3 is CASGPGLAGGVEQFF. CDR3 nucleotide sequence: TGCGCCAGTGGGCCCGGACTAGCGGGAGGGGTTGAGCAGTTCTTC. The complete variable domain, with remaining parts taken from reference TRBV5-1 and TRBJ2-1, reads KAGVTQTPRYLIKTRGQQVTLSCSPISGHRSVSWYQQTPGQGLQFLFEYFSETQRNKGNFPGRFSGRQFSNSRSEMNVSTLELGDSALYLCASGPGLAGGVEQFFGPGTRLTVL.

This clone was detected only a few times. The chain carries TRBV19 and TRBJ1-1, with D uncertain. CDR3 length equals 11 residues. Trimming pared 8 bases from V and 4 bases from J, leaving 8 bases between. CDR1 and CDR2 from the germline V gene are LNHDA and SQIVND (reference sequence). The CDR3 region is CASRGFTEAFF. CDR3 DNA sequence: TGTGCCAGTCGGGGTTTCACTGAAGCTTTCTTT. The full variable domain, its missing parts supplied by reference TRBV19 and TRBJ1-1, is DGGITQSPKYLFRKEGQNVTLSCEQNLNHDAMYWYRQDPGQGLRLIYYSQIVNDFQKGDIAEGYSVSREKKESFPLTVTSAQKNPTAFYLCASRGFTEAFFGQGTRLTVV.

Note on this clone: A read error may account for a junction end that differs from germline. The gene calls are TRBV29-1 and TRBJ1-3; D is perhaps TRBD1 (5 bases). The CDR3 has 14 amino acids. CDR1 is SQVTM, CDR2 ANQGSEA, per germline. The CDR3 DNA follows: TGCAGCGTCGAAGGGGTCCACTCTGGAAACACCATATATTTT. It codes for CSVEGVHSGNTIYF. The full variable domain, in which reference TRBV29-1 and TRBJ1-3 provide the parts outside the CDR3, is SAVISQKPSRDICQRGTSLTIQCQVDSQVTMMFWYRQQPGQSLTLIATANQGSEATYESGFVIDKFPISRPNLTFSTLTVSNMSPEDSSIYLCSVEGVHSGNTIYFGEGSWLTVV.

This clone was observed a few times. The rearrangement joins TRBV11-3 to TRBJ1-1; a weak D match, TRBD1 (6 bases). V lost 0 bases and J 3 bases, leaving 8 bases between the germline ends. The CDR3 has 14 residues. Germline CDR1 is SGHNT and CDR2 is YENEEA. As DNA, the CDR3 is TGTGCCAGCAGCTTAGAGGGGGCGTACACTGAAGCTTTCTTT. This translates into CASSLEGAYTEAFF.

In this sample, this clone turned up once. The chain has TRBV14 and TRBJ1-1; a weak D match, TRBD1 (6 bases). V was shortened by 2 bases and J by 9 bases, with 16 bases between the two germline ends. The germline gives CDR1 SGHDN, CDR2 FVKESK. The length of the CDR3 is 14 residues. Here the CDR3 reads CASSQLGAGRQAFF. The CDR3 DNA follows: TGTGCCAGCAGCCAACTGGGGGCAGGGCGACAAGCTTTCTTT.

The chain employs TRBV6-8 and TRBJ2-3, with D possibly being TRBD1 (5 bases). In germline, CDR1 is MNHGY, CDR2 SAAAGT. The CDR3 sequence is 15 residues long. Between the trimmed V and J ends, which lost 0 bases and 4 bases, there was a span of 11 bases. CDR3: CASSYSAGSADTQYF. Here the CDR3 DNA reads TGTGCCAGCAGTTACTCCGCAGGGTCGGCAGATACGCAGTATTTT.

The J gene is TRBJ2-7, the V gene TRBV28, with a possible D match to TRBD2 (6 bases). This CDR3 comprises 16 residues. Per germline, CDR1 MDHEN and CDR2 SYDVKM. With 8 bases removed from V and 3 bases from J, the gap between germline ends came to 23 bases. The CDR3 nucleotides read TGTGCCAGCCGACCCCCGGAGGGGAACTGGGGCTACGAGCAGTACTTC. This codes for CASRPPEGNWGYEQYF. Full variable domain (missing parts from reference TRBV28 and TRBJ2-7): DVKVTQSSRYLVKRTGEKVFLECVQDMDHENMFWYRQDPGLGLRLIYFSYDVKMKEKGDIPEGYSVSREKKERFSLILESASTNQTSMYLCASRPPEGNWGYEQYFGPGTRLTVT.

The CDR3: CASSFRGLSTEAFF. CDR3 DNA sequence: TGTGCCAGCAGCTTTAGGGGGCTGAGTACTGAAGCTTTCTTT. This chain joins TRBV11-3 and TRBJ1-1; 7 positions agree with TRBD1. The V and J ends lost 3 bases and 5 bases, in that order; junction bases with no gene match: 6. The CDR3 is 14 residues long. In germline, CDR1 is SGHNT, CDR2 YENEEA.

This clone was observed a handful of times. The chain carries TRBV25-1 and TRBJ1-1; D call uncertain. This CDR3 spans 14 amino acids. The germline V gene has CDR1 MGHDK and CDR2 SYGVNS. V lost 3 bases and J lost 1, with 9 bases in between. CDR3 coding DNA: TGTGCCAGCAGTGAGACCGACGGGAACACTGAAGCTTTCTTT. Its protein is CASSETDGNTEAFF.

This clone is medium-sized (0.01 to 0.1%) in the sample. The CDR3 reads CASSSHWDGSNQPQHF. DNA for the CDR3: TGTGCCAGCAGTTCCCACTGGGACGGTAGCAATCAGCCCCAGCATTTT. V is TRBV6-8 and J is TRBJ1-5; TRBD1 is a possible D gene (5 bases). Trimming pared 4 bases from V and 0 bases from J, leaving 13 bases between. Germline V gene sequence: CDR1 MNHGY, CDR2 SAAAGT. This CDR3 is 16 amino acids long.

The chain carries TRBV29-1 and TRBJ2-2; a possible D gene is TRBD1 (5 bases). With 3 bases removed from V and 5 bases from J, the gap between germline ends came to 13 bases. This CDR3 region has 14 residues. From germline, CDR1 is SQVTM and CDR2 ANQGSEA. CDR3 in DNA: TGCAGCGTTGATAGGGGCAAGGGGACCGGGGAGCTGTTTTTT. Residues: CSVDRGKGTGELFF.

CDR3 protein: CASSLVAGRLGEQYF. DNA of the CDR3: TGTGCCAGCAGCTTAGTGGCGGGCCGCCTCGGCGAGCAGTACTTC. The rearrangement uses TRBV11-3 and TRBJ2-7, with TRBD2 as a possible D gene (5 bases). V gave up 1 base and J gave up 6 bases, with 16 bases separating them. The CDR3 length is 15 residues. The germline CDR1 and CDR2 sequences are SGHNT and YENEEA.

V usage is TRBV6-8 and J usage is TRBJ1-3; TRBD1 agrees at 10 bases. CDR3 size: 14 residues. Trimming at V came to 8 bases and at J to 8 bases, leaving 9 bases not matched to a gene. Germline-derived CDR1 and CDR2 are MNHGY and SAAAGT. CDR3 in DNA: TGTGCCAGCCTCTCCCGGGACAGGGGTGACACCATATATTTT. It is translated as CASLSRDRGDTIYF.

The sample holds a few counts of this clone. The gene calls are TRBV28 and TRBJ1-2; possible D gene TRBD1, 5 bases. This CDR3 contains 13 residues. V gave up 6 bases and J gave up 6 bases, with 14 bases separating them. The germline gives CDR1 MDHEN, CDR2 SYDVKM. In DNA, the CDR3 is TGTGCCAGCAGGGGGGACGGAGGGGATGGCTACACCTTC. It encodes CASRGDGGDGYTF.

This clone has only a few counts. V gene TRBV19 combines with J gene TRBJ2-2; weak D call: TRBD1 (6 bases). From germline, CDR1 is LNHDA and CDR2 SQIVND (reference sequence). Trimming left V 7 bases short and J 3 bases short, with 15 bases between. This CDR3 comprises 15 residues. The CDR3 nucleotides are TGTGCCAGTATCCCCCAGGGGACCTACACCGGGGAGCTGTTTTTT. It translates to CASIPQGTYTGELFF.

This clone was seen only a few times. The genes are TRBV6-8 and TRBJ1-1; tentative D call: TRBD1 (5 bases). V was trimmed by 0 bases and J by 1 base, leaving 21 bases between them. This CDR3 has 19 amino acids. Germline-derived CDR1 and CDR2 are MNHGY and SAAAGT. The CDR3 DNA reads as TGTGCCAGCAGTTACTCCGAGCTATCCCTTGGGGCCACGAACACTGAAGCTTTCTTT. Its protein is CASSYSELSLGATNTEAFF.

This sequence joins TRBV11-3 and TRBJ2-7; 11 bases are a match to TRBD2. The CDR3 is 15 residues long. Germline-derived CDR1 and CDR2 are SGHNT and YENEEA. V lost 6 bases to trimming and J lost 2 bases; unmatched junction nucleotides: 6. The CDR3 region has the DNA TGTGCCAGCAGGAAAACTAGCGGGGGACCCTACGAGCAGTACTTC. Protein: CASRKTSGGPYEQYF.

This chain joins TRBV28 and TRBJ2-5, with 11 bases fitting TRBD2. CDR3 size: 15 residues. The germline CDR1 and CDR2 sequences are MDHEN and SYDVKM. Trimming took 7 bases from V and 5 from J; bases not matched to a gene: 9. DNA for the CDR3: TGTGCCAGCAATATAGCGGGAGGGCCGTGGGAGACCCAGTACTTC. As protein: CASNIAGGPWETQYF.

This clone was counted only a few times. Relative to the germline gene, one junction end is altered; a read error may explain this. V gene TRBV6-8 combines with J gene TRBJ1-4; 10 bases agree with TRBD1. Germline assignment: CDR1 MNHGY and CDR2 SAAAGT. This CDR3 is built from 14 residues. This CDR3 is CAISPGTGDEKLFF. Written as DNA, the CDR3 is TGTGCCATCAGTCCCGGGACAGGGGATGAAAAACTGTTTTTT.